This T cell receptor (beta chain) emerged from a study of blood T cell repertoires in COVID-19. Study information: COVID-19 samples collected from the United States, Italy and Spain covered acute and convalescent phases. T cells, B-cell-depleted T cells, or PBMCs provided the cDNA or gDNA that served as material.

V shed 10 bases, J shed 0 bases, and the junction held 8 bases outside the gene matches. Per germline, CDR1 ENHRY and CDR2 SYGVKD. The CDR3 covers 15 residues. Authors' processing steps: Estimated nucleated cell counts came from reference gene primer amplification. Assay: immunoSEQ multiplex PCR; the TCRdb copy retains only in-frame clones and omits some. D and trimming come from the DNA, and the V and J calls and clone size come from that table. The table has approximately 60,000 clones, around three quarters seen once. The chain combines TRBV10-3 with TRBJ2-5, with 10 bases lining up with TRBD2. The specimen sequenced was peripheral blood. The receptor's source is a man aged 60-69 years with acute or convalescent COVID-19. CDR3 DNA sequence: TGTGCCACCCGGGTTAGCGGGGGGAACCAAGAGACCCAGTACTTC. Its protein product is CATRVSGGNQETQYF.